The TCR beta chain under discussion was sequenced for a study of blood T cell repertoires in COVID-19. Study-wide context: Both acute and convalescent COVID-19 samples were obtained from the United States, Italy and Spain. PBMCs, B-cell-depleted T cells, or T cells were the source of the cDNA or gDNA that made up the material.

Methods used by the authors: Estimates of nucleated cell counts were drawn from the amplification of reference gene primers. The table came from immunoSEQ multiplex PCR; TCRdb's copy has only in-frame clones and leaves some out. The DNA gave D and trimming, while V, J and clone size come from that table. The repertoire holds 250,000 or so clones, with about four fifths as singletons. The CDR3 length is 15 residues. Germline V lookup: CDR1 SGHVS, CDR2 FNYEAQ. V lost 2 bases, J lost 4 bases, and 12 bases lay in between. This rearrangement joins TRBV7-6 to TRBJ2-1, with D possibly TRBD1 on 5 matching bases. Sequencing was done on a sample of peripheral blood. The sequence was collected from a man aged 25-40 years who had recovered from COVID-19. Written as DNA, the CDR3 is TGTGCCAGCAGCTTATCGACAGCTAGGTACAATGAGCAGTTCTTC. This gives the protein CASSLSTARYNEQFF.